The present entry profiles one T cell receptor (beta chain) with its context. This clone was counted only a few times. Its specific antigen is unknown. No base qualities exist here, and no much larger clone lies one base off it. Each collaborating institution followed its own protocols to collect whole blood in K2EDTA tubes. For TCRbeta analysis, collaborators shipped samples in one of three forms: frozen whole blood, isolated PBMCs, or DNA extracted from either of those sample types. The CDR3, from cysteine to phenylalanine, totals 16 residues. Solely the CDR3 DNA is kept, with 48 bases framed from the first base. At the junction V is shortened by 3 bases and J by 0 bases; bases outside the gene matches: 6. From the germline V gene, CDR1 is SGDLS and CDR2 is YYNGEE. The source of the sample is a study of blood T cell repertoires in COVID-19 (dated by TCRdb to the early 2020s). With regard to the full study: Collaborator samples came from the United States, Italy and Spain and covered acute and convalescent phases of COVID-19. The material from the prospective study consisted of cDNA or gDNA derived from T cells, B-cell-depleted T cells, or PBMCs. The dataset comprised deeply sampled blood TCRbeta repertoires from subjects exposed to, actively infected with, or recovered from COVID-19. The repertoires were released in a freely available public database meant as a resource for research on the immune response to SARS-CoV-2. The samples were drawn from the first 160 participants of the ongoing ImmuneRACE study and from roughly 1,300 subjects provided by 6 global collaborators. A de-identified subject ID, COVID-19 status, age in years and sex were almost always included in the sample metadata. Where available, HLA class I and class II types were taken from metadata supplied by the sample provider and were not determined by assay-based typing.

TCRbeta CDR3 regions were amplified from genomic DNA using the immunoSEQ Assay, a bias-controlled multiplex PCR. The study's processing was this. Within the assay, amplification of reference gene primers was used to estimate how many nucleated cells each sample contained. To quantify the absolute abundance of each unique TCRbeta CDR3 rearrangement, sequence reads were collapsed and filtered. For each sample, productive Simpson clonality was calculated by taking the square root of Simpson's diversity index across productive rearrangements. TCRdb provides this immuneACCESS table in a form limited to in-frame rearrangements. Some clones are lacking; in checked studies, under half of them reflect an unresolved V gene, and why the rest are absent is not known. V and J calls and clone size are copied from that table; D and trimming were computed from the DNA. This sample comprises tens of thousands of clones, about four fifths of them detected only once. 25% to 35% of the sample is in the top ten clones.

Results and caveats for the whole study, not just this receptor: How much clinical and demographic metadata was included differed by source and by participant, and the metadata was provided uncurated.

The rearranged chain carries TRBV9 and TRBJ1-3; 7 central nucleotides agree with TRBD1. The receptor was derived from an elderly woman with active or convalescent COVID-19. The source material was peripheral blood. The CDR3 in this case is CASSAEGAGSGNTIYF. The bases read TGTGCCAGCAGCGCCGAGGGGGCCGGCTCTGGAAACACCATATATTTT.